This paragraph covers one T cell receptor (beta chain) sequence. Its antigen specificity is not known. No base-level quality is on record; no much larger clone is a single base apart. Taken from the germline V gene, the CDR1 and CDR2 loops are SNHLY and FYNNEI. The CDR3, cysteine through phenylalanine, is 12 amino acids long. CDR3 DNA only is kept here, 36 bases in frame from base 1. Between the V and J ends, shortened by 4 bases and 7 bases respectively, the junction contains 10 bases. The data are from a study of T cell repertoires in cytomegalovirus infection (dated by TCRdb to between 2018 and 2021). A note on the overall study: Peptide stimulations targeted recently identified HLA-C-restricted CMV epitopes, whose presentation resists viral immunomodulation, together with well-studied HLA-B-restricted epitopes. Because public TCR beta signatures pointed to carriage of CMV infection together with the matching HLA type, the HLA type of each donor mattered for the analysis.

The sample's treatment or condition, from its label and the paper: in vitro stimulation with specific CMV peptide epitopes to enrich CMV-specific T cells. Sequencing was carried out with an Illumina HiSeq 1500. In-frame beta chains were kept once TCRdb had trimmed the public reads at Q25 with fastp and called clones with MiXCR. Every entry covers one CDR3 protein and lists the most common genes and DNA from its rows. Counted in this sample were about 770,000 distinct CDR3 sequences; almost 30% of them appeared once. About 12% of the sample rests with the top ten. Overall results and qualifications from the work: In the ex vivo response, HLA-C-restricted CMV-specific TCR beta clonotypes were dominant, and in two of eight donors the single most frequent clonotype came from this HLA-C-restricted group. Cumulative frequency of public TCR beta family members discriminated carriers of CMV infection plus the relevant HLA type in this cohort and an independent approximately 370-donor cohort.

The sequence derives from a human donor in good health (CMV status not recorded). Some clones in this sample may be carry-over from other donors' samples. Recombination linked TRBV2 to TRBJ1-1; no confident D gene assignment can be made. The sequencing used cultured CD8+ T cells from PBMCs, collected from culture after CMV antigen stimulation. The sequenced DNA: TGTGCCAGCAGTGGCGGATTGAGTGAAGCTTTCTTT. This yields the protein CASSGGLSEAFF.